This TCR beta chain was captured in a study of control samples from healthy donors and cancer patients. The CDR3 consists of 14 residues. Clones were sequenced by immunoSEQ multiplex PCR, and TCRdb holds only the in-frame ones, with some missing. The sample has approximately 100,000 clones; about nine tenths are singletons. The sample taken for sequencing was blood. This TCR came from a human donor in good health. The donor label of this sample is uncertain. This chain uses TRBV21-1 with TRBJ2-2. TRBV21-1 is a pseudogene segment. The CDR3 DNA is TGTGCCAGCAGCAAAGCCGAGGGGAGCGGGGAGCTGTTTTTT. This encodes CASSKAEGSGELFF.